The sample holds one count of the clone carrying this T cell receptor beta chain. In the original workflow: Estimates of nucleated cell counts were drawn from the amplification of reference gene primers. TCRdb keeps only in-frame clones here, not all; method: immunoSEQ multiplex PCR. That table supplies the V and J calls and clone size; D and trimming were determined from the DNA. The profile shows about 250,000 clones, nearly 90% of them singletons. These data are taken from a study of blood T cell repertoires in COVID-19. Study details: Nucleic acid was either cDNA or gDNA, and it came from T cells, B-cell-depleted T cells, or PBMCs.

This CDR3 comprises 13 residues. V shed 0 bases, J shed 8 bases, and the junction held 4 bases outside the gene matches. The germline V gene encodes CDR1 GTSNPN and CDR2 SVGIG (reference sequence). This receptor was taken from a woman between 40 and 55 years old who had recovered from COVID-19. The sequenced material came from peripheral blood. The V gene is TRBV30, the J gene TRBJ2-1; 7 bases are shared with TRBD1. CDR3 DNA sequence: TGTGCCTGGAGTGTCCTAGGGGGCCATGAGCAGTTCTTC. This translates into CAWSVLGGHEQFF.